This TCR beta chain was captured by sequencing in a study of Tregs in tolerant kidney transplant recipients. General study results and limits: For some patients, primers changed over time, blocking nucleotide-level comparison.

Trimming cost V 2 bases and J 3 bases, with 12 bases left between them. Germline V CDR1 and CDR2: MNHNY, SVGAGI (reference sequence). This CDR3 contains 15 residues. Worth noting for this clone: Its antigen is unidentified.

The table came from immunoSEQ multiplex PCR; TCRdb's copy has only in-frame clones and leaves some out. Of 55,000 to 80,000 clones detected, about 98% appear once; the ten largest clones hold approximately 0.36%. This sequence joins TRBV6-6 and TRBJ2-3; maybe TRBD2 (7 bases). The clonotype comes from a human donor who received a combined kidney and bone marrow transplant. The specimen comprised Tregs from blood, sampled before the transplant. The CDR3 protein is CASSYPGGPTDTQYF. Here the CDR3 DNA reads TGTGCCAGCAGTTACCCCGGGGGGCCTACAGATACGCAGTATTTT.